The 18 T cell receptor beta chains below come from one sample, sequenced in a study of T cells in Graves' hyperthyroidism and ophthalmopathy. Researchers took RNA transcripts and amplified the TCR beta CDR3 regions from them. With the HTBI primer set, the TCR CDR3 went through a first round of RT-PCR. TCRdb redid the calling of the multiplex PCR reads with MiXCR, one entry per CDR3 protein. This table holds around 690,000 distinct CDR3 sequences, roughly a sixth found once. The sample taken for sequencing was blood. The receptor source for this set is a man aged 50 or older with Graves' hyperthyroidism.

This clonotype has a count of ten or more. The chain joins TRBV6-5 to TRBJ1-1; D remains ambiguous. The CDR3 length is 16 residues. CDR1 MNHEY and CDR2 SVGAGI come from the germline V gene. V was cut by 0 bases and J by 0 bases, with 11 bases left in between. The CDR3 sequence: CASSYSADIMNTEAFF. CDR3 bases: TGTGCCAGCAGTTACTCGGCAGATATCATGAACACTGAAGCTTTCTTT.

In its sample, this clonotype was seen many times. The chain has TRBV6-2 or TRBV6-3 and TRBJ2-7, with D uncertain. The germline V gene has CDR1 MNHEY and CDR2 SVGEGT. The CDR3 spans 11 residues. V shed 4 bases and J shed 6 bases, with 7 bases lying between them. CDR3 region: CASSFPSEQYF. The DNA for the CDR3 is TGTGCCAGCAGTTTCCCATCCGAGCAGTACTTC.

The V gene is TRBV10-1, the J gene TRBJ2-1; D tentatively fits TRBD1 or TRBD2 (5 bases each). Between the trimmed V and J ends, which lost 7 bases and 5 bases, there was a span of 15 bases. The CDR3 extends over 14 amino acids. CDR1 and CDR2 from the germline V gene are WNHNN and SYGVQD (reference sequence). Here the CDR3 reads CASTAGTDNNEQFF. DNA for the CDR3: TGCGCCAGCACCGCTGGGACCGATAACAATGAGCAGTTCTTC.

A few counts support this clonotype. The rearrangement links TRBV18 to TRBJ2-5, with 8 nucleotides matching TRBD2. The CDR3 is made up of 17 amino acids. V dropped 2 bases and J dropped 0; count of bases not matched to a gene: 8. Germline V gives CDR1 KGHSH, CDR2 LQKENI. CDR3 coding DNA: TGTGCCAGCTCACCAATCCCAAGCGGGAGAGACCAAGAGACCCAGTACTTC. Amino acids: CASSPIPSGRDQETQYF.

The table lists this clonotype with a few counts. V usage is TRBV5-1 and J usage is TRBJ2-7; TRBD2 agrees at 8 bases. V gave up 0 bases and J gave up 5 bases; unmatched junction bases: 7. CDR1 is SGHRS and CDR2 is YFSETQ in the germline V gene. CDR3 size: 15 residues. CDR3 in amino acids: CASSLVGLVGDEQYF. Written as DNA, the CDR3 is TGCGCCAGCAGCTTGGTGGGACTAGTAGGGGACGAGCAGTACTTC.

This clonotype has more than one count but fewer than ten. The chain couples TRBV25-1 to TRBJ2-1; the match to TRBD2 covers 9 bases. CDR1 and CDR2 (germline): MGHDK, SYGVNS. Trimming removed 4 bases from V and 6 bases from J; junction bases left unmatched: 4. The CDR3 is 14 residues long. The CDR3 nucleotides read TGTGCCAGCAGTGCGGGACTAGCTCCCAATGAGCAGTTCTTC. Amino acids: CASSAGLAPNEQFF.

This clonotype was observed at least ten times. The chain carries TRBV12-3 or TRBV12-4 and TRBJ2-7; D ambiguous. Between the trimmed V and J ends, which lost 5 bases and 5 bases, there was a span of 16 bases. The CDR3 consists of 14 residues. CDR3 DNA sequence: TGTGCCAGCAGTGCCCCCGAGATGCTTGACGAGCAGTACTTC. Translated, it gives CASSAPEMLDEQYF.

This clonotype was detected a few times. The CDR3 DNA is TGTGCCAGCAGCACCGGGTCGTTGACTTACGAGCAGTACTTC. Translated: CASSTGSLTYEQYF. The chain joins TRBV9 to TRBJ2-7; D is uncertain. Germline assignment: CDR1 SGDLS and CDR2 YYNGEE. V shed 4 bases and J shed 4 bases, with 15 bases lying between them. The CDR3 totals 14 residues.

This chain joins TRBV6-1 and TRBJ2-2; weak D call: TRBD1 (6 bases). The CDR3 is made up of 15 amino acids. Trimming took 7 bases from V and 0 from J, leaving 12 bases between them. The germline V gene encodes CDR1 MNHNS and CDR2 SASEGT. CDR3 nucleotides: TGTGCCAGCAAAGAGGACAGATCGAACACCGGGGAGCTGTTTTTT. It translates to CASKEDRSNTGELFF.

V is TRBV2 and J is TRBJ2-3; 7 nucleotides agree with TRBD2. Germline CDR1 SNHLY, CDR2 FYNNEI. J lost 2 bases, V lost 4 bases, and 3 bases had no gene match. The CDR3 sequence is 14 residues long. The CDR3 reads CASSVLAITDTQYF. Here the CDR3 DNA reads TGTGCCAGCAGTGTACTAGCGATCACAGATACGCAGTATTTT.

The V call is TRBV6-2 or TRBV6-3, the J call TRBJ2-1; 13 bases are shared with TRBD2. This CDR3 is built from 18 residues. The ends lost 6 bases at V and 0 bases at J; junction bases unmatched: 8. Germline V gene lookup returns CDR1 MNHEY and CDR2 SVGEGT. CDR3 region: CASSPGTSGEASYNEQFF. CDR3 bases: TGTGCCAGCAGCCCCGGGACTAGCGGGGAAGCCTCCTACAATGAGCAGTTCTTC.

This clonotype was seen ten or more times. This chain uses TRBV20-1 with TRBJ2-5; possibly TRBD2 for D (5 bases). V was pared by 0 bases and J by 3 bases, with 14 bases between. The CDR3 covers 15 residues. The germline CDR1 and CDR2 sequences are DFQATT and SNEGSKA (reference sequence). Here the CDR3 DNA reads TGCAGTGCTAGAGAAAGCCCCCGGGGAGAAGAGACCCAGTACTTC. Protein sequence: CSARESPRGEETQYF.

A word on this clonotype: One end of the junction fails to match germline, which may point to a read error. J is TRBJ2-7 and V is TRBV2, with a possible D match to TRBD2 (5 bases). This CDR3 spans 15 amino acids. Germline assignment: CDR1 SNHLY and CDR2 FYNNEI. CDR3 coding DNA: TGTGCCACCAGTGAGGGCGGATTCCCCCTTTACGAGGAGTACTTC. Residues: CATSEGGFPLYEEYF.

The chain employs TRBV6-5 and TRBJ2-4, with D perhaps matching TRBD2 (6 bases). V lost 0 bases to trimming and J lost 8 bases, with 14 bases between them. CDR1 is MNHEY and CDR2 is SVGAGI in the germline V gene. The CDR3 contains 15 residues. In nucleotides, the CDR3 is TGTGCCAGCAGTTACTCGATGGCCGGAGGGTACATTCAGTACTTC. Translated: CASSYSMAGGYIQYF.

This clonotype appeared a few times. V is TRBV7-3 and J is TRBJ2-2, with D possibly TRBD1 on 5 matching bases. V lost 5 bases and J 2 bases, leaving 12 bases between the germline ends. The CDR3 has 15 residues. Germline V lookup: CDR1 SGHTA, CDR2 FQGTGA. This CDR3 is CASSPSRENTGELFF. The CDR3, as DNA: TGTGCCAGCAGCCCATCCAGGGAAAACACCGGGGAGCTGTTTTTT.

The rearrangement uses TRBV29-1 and TRBJ1-1; no firm D call. Deletions cut 4 bases from V and 6 bases from J, with 18 bases between. The length of the CDR3 is 14 residues. CDR1 and CDR2 from the germline V gene are SQVTM and ANQGSEA. The CDR3 nucleotides are TGCAGCGTTGTAAGGCCCTCGGTAGGGTCTGAAGCTTTCTTT. Its protein product is CSVVRPSVGSEAFF.

This chain joins TRBV7-9 and TRBJ2-1; D perhaps matches TRBD1 (6 bases). This CDR3 comprises 13 residues. The germline V gene encodes CDR1 SEHNR and CDR2 FQNEAQ (reference sequence). The V gene lost 6 bases and the J gene lost 7 bases, with 13 bases spanning the gap. The CDR3 here is CASRRTEENEQFF. The CDR3 DNA is TGTGCCAGCAGACGGACAGAAGAAAATGAGCAGTTCTTC. Variable domain in full (rest from reference TRBV7-9 and TRBJ2-1): DTGVSQNPRHKITKRGQNVTFRCDPISEHNRLYWYRQTLGQGPEFLTYFQNEAQLEKSRLLSDRFSAERPKGSFSTLEIQRTEQGDSAMYLCASRRTEENEQFFGPGTRLTVL.

The sample holds many counts of this clonotype. This chain joins TRBV28 and TRBJ1-1; unclear D gene. The V end was cut by 3 bases, the J end by 1 base, with 9 bases between. The V gene's germline CDR1 is MDHEN and CDR2 SYDVKM. The CDR3 contains 14 residues. The CDR3 DNA is TGTGCCAGCAGTTTCGGGGTGCGGAACACTGAAGCTTTCTTT. Its protein is CASSFGVRNTEAFF.